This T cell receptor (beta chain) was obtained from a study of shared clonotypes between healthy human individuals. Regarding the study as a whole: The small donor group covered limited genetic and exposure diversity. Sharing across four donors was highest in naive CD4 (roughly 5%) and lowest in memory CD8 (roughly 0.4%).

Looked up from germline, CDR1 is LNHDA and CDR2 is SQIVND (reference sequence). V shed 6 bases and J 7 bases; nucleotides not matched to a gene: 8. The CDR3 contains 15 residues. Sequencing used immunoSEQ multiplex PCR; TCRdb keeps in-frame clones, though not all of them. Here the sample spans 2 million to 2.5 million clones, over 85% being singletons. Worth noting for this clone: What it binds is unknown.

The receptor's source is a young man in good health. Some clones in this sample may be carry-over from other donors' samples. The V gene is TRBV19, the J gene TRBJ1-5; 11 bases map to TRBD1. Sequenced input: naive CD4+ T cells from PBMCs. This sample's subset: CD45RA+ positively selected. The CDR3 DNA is TGTGCCAGTAGCGCCGGACAGGGGGCCGGGCAGCCCCAGCATTTT. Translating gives CASSAGQGAGQPQHF.